The 4 T cell receptor beta chains listed next were all sequenced from one sample in a study of T cells in Graves' hyperthyroidism and ophthalmopathy. The TCR beta CDR3 regions underwent amplification using RNA transcripts as the source. The HTBI primer set was used in a first-round RT-PCR of the TCR CDR3. From the multiplex PCR reads, TCRdb called clonotypes with MiXCR, one entry per CDR3 protein. The sample contains roughly 500,000 distinct CDR3 sequences, about 16% of which appear only once. What was sequenced was blood. These receptor sequences come from a woman aged 25 to 45 with Graves' ophthalmopathy.

This clonotype was picked up one time. V and J are TRBV7-9 and TRBJ2-3; D is uncertain. This CDR3 has 10 amino acids. Trimming stripped 11 bases from V and 5 bases from J, with 8 bases between. Germline V gives CDR1 SEHNR, CDR2 FQNEAQ (reference sequence). CDR3 sequence reads: CAPFRDTQYF. CDR3 in DNA: TGTGCCCCTTTTCGAGATACGCAGTATTTT.

The table lists this clonotype with a few counts. The CDR3 coding sequence is TGTGCCAGCAGCCAAGGGACAGGGCTAGCTGGGGCCAACGTCCTGACTTTC. Its translation is CASSQGTGLAGANVLTF. The chain couples TRBV3-1 to TRBJ2-6, with TRBD1 identical over 8 bases. Germline assignment: CDR1 LGHDT and CDR2 YNNKEL (reference sequence). With 1 base clipped from V and 2 bases from J, the junction kept 4 bases outside the gene matches. This CDR3 has 17 amino acids.

This clonotype was recorded many times. The chain has TRBV28 and TRBJ2-3; no definite D call. The ends were cut back, 6 bases at V and 2 bases at J, with 6 bases in the middle. Germline V lookup: CDR1 MDHEN, CDR2 SYDVKM. The CDR3 totals 12 residues. The DNA of the CDR3 is TGTGCCAGCAGCTTAGTCACAGATACGCAGTATTTT. Translated, it gives CASSLVTDTQYF.

This clonotype was counted at least ten times. The rearrangement uses TRBV7-9 and TRBJ2-7; D remains ambiguous. The CDR3 has 12 residues. Germline V gives CDR1 SEHNR, CDR2 FQNEAQ (reference sequence). Trimming stripped 5 bases from V and 5 bases from J, with 10 bases between. As DNA, the CDR3 is TGTGCCAGCAGCCCCCGTGGGAACGAGCAGTACTTC. Protein sequence: CASSPRGNEQYF.